Each of the 21 T cell receptor beta chains below was sequenced from the same sample in a study of blood T cell repertoires in COVID-19. Profiled with immunoSEQ multiplex PCR; TCRdb holds only in-frame clones, not every one. The sample lists about 220,000 clones, 85% occurring once. Sequencing input: peripheral blood. Receptor source: a woman in her sixties or seventies with COVID-19, enrolled during active disease.

This clone has just a few counts. The rearrangement joins TRBV6-5 to TRBJ1-2, with D tentatively TRBD1 (5 bases). The germline V gene encodes CDR1 MNHEY and CDR2 SVGAGI. The CDR3 spans 11 residues. V was pared by 8 bases and J by 9 bases, with 13 bases between. As DNA, the CDR3 is TGTGCCAGCGGGCAGGGTGCGCGCTACACCTTC. The encoded protein is CASGQGARYTF.

In its sample, this clone was seen once. The chain joins TRBV6-4 to TRBJ1-2; D remains ambiguous. CDR3 length: 13 residues. CDR1 is MRHNA and CDR2 is SNTAGT in the germline V gene. Between the trimmed V and J ends, which lost 5 bases and 0 bases, there was a span of 7 bases. Written as DNA, the CDR3 is TGTGCCAGCAGTCGGGGAGCTAACTATGGCTACACCTTC. This codes for CASSRGANYGYTF.

This chain uses TRBV19 with TRBJ1-1; TRBD1 matches at 7 bases. The CDR3 is 16 amino acids. Looked up from germline, CDR1 is LNHDA and CDR2 is SQIVND (reference sequence). The V segment lost 6 bases and the J segment 11 bases; nucleotides outside the gene matches: 21. DNA of the CDR3: TGTGCCAGTAGGCCGAGGGCGGGACAGACCGGTTCCGTGGCTTTCTTT. Its translation is CASRPRAGQTGSVAFF.

The chain's CDR3 is CASSLNLDTQYF. The DNA of the CDR3 is TGTGCCAGCAGCTTAAACTTGGATACGCAGTATTTT. The chain employs TRBV5-4 and TRBJ2-3, with D unclear. Germline lookup yields CDR1 SGHNT and CDR2 YYREEE (reference sequence). The CDR3 contains 12 residues. Trimming removed 2 bases at V and 6 bases at J, with 7 bases between.

The chain uses TRBV15 and TRBJ2-1; tentatively, D is TRBD2 (6 bases). The germline CDR1 and CDR2 sequences are LNHNV and YYDKDF (reference sequence). The CDR3 loop spans 14 amino acids. Between the trimmed V and J ends, which lost 5 bases and 6 bases, there was a span of 14 bases. The CDR3 loop reads CATSGGTKPNEQFF. In nucleotides, the CDR3 is TGTGCCACCAGCGGCGGGACGAAGCCCAATGAGCAGTTCTTC.

The rearrangement links TRBV18 to TRBJ2-2; a weak D match, TRBD2 (5 bases). V lost 3 bases and J lost 0, with 14 bases in between. The CDR3 runs to 17 residues. Looked up from germline, CDR1 is KGHSH and CDR2 is LQKENI. The CDR3 spells CASSPDAGSTNTGELFF. The CDR3 DNA reads as TGTGCCAGCTCACCCGATGCGGGTAGCACGAACACCGGGGAGCTGTTTTTT. The full variable domain, completed using reference TRBV18 and TRBJ2-2, is NAGVMQNPRHLVRRRGQEARLRCSPMKGHSHVYWYRQLPEEGLKFMVYLQKENIIDESGMPKERFSAEFPKEGPSILRIQQVVRGDSAAYFCASSPDAGSTNTGELFFGEGSRLTVL.

V usage is TRBV9 and J usage is TRBJ2-2; D might be TRBD2 (7 bases). This CDR3 comprises 17 residues. The V and J ends lost 3 bases and 0 bases respectively, with 15 bases between them. Germline loops: CDR1 SGDLS, CDR2 YYNGEE. CDR3 region: CASSAPTGGTNTGELFF. The CDR3 coding sequence is TGTGCCAGCAGCGCACCAACGGGGGGCACGAACACCGGGGAGCTGTTTTTT.

Only a few counts were recorded for this clone. The chain employs TRBV7-6 and TRBJ2-7; TRBD2 matches at 9 bases. V was pared by 5 bases and J by 3 bases, with 8 bases of the junction left unmatched. This CDR3 has 15 residues. CDR1 SGHVS and CDR2 FNYEAQ come from the germline V gene. The CDR3 loop is CASSEYSGSNYEQYF. The CDR3 nucleotides read TGTGCCAGCAGCGAATATAGCGGGAGTAACTACGAGCAGTACTTC.

This clone was picked up one time. This chain connects TRBV9 to TRBJ2-1, with 10 positions matching TRBD2. The trim removed 1 base at V and 4 bases at J, leaving 8 bases unmatched. Germline V gene sequence: CDR1 SGDLS, CDR2 YYNGEE. This CDR3 is 17 amino acids long. The CDR3 region has the DNA TGTGCCAGCAGCGTAAATCCGGGACTAGCGCTATACAATGAGCAGTTCTTC. It encodes CASSVNPGLALYNEQFF.

As regards this clone: Possible read error: a much larger clone is one base away. This CDR3 reads CASSLGGGYGYTF. In DNA, the CDR3 is TGTGCCAGCAGCTTAGGAGGGGGCTATGGCTACACCTTC. The gene calls are TRBV12-3 or TRBV12-4 and TRBJ1-2; D possibly corresponds to TRBD1 (6 bases). The CDR3 is made up of 13 amino acids.

J is TRBJ2-1 and V is TRBV7-2; TRBD2 agrees at 8 bases. The CDR3 covers 15 residues. Germline-derived CDR1 and CDR2 are SGHTA and FQGNSA. J was trimmed by 7 bases and V by 1 base; bases with no gene match: 6. CDR3 nucleotides: TGTGCCAGCAGCTTAGAGTTTACGGGGGGGAATGAGCAGTTCTTC. Amino acids: CASSLEFTGGNEQFF.

V is TRBV19 and J is TRBJ1-2; the match to TRBD1 covers 8 bases. CDR3 length equals 16 residues. Germline V gene data show CDR1 as LNHDA and CDR2 as SQIVND (reference sequence). The V gene end was trimmed by 3 bases and the J gene end by 4 bases; junction bases not matched to a gene: 10. CDR3 region: CASSIAGTGAIYGYTF. The CDR3 bases are TGTGCCAGTAGTATTGCCGGGACAGGAGCAATCTATGGCTACACCTTC.

The table lists this clone with a count of one. V is TRBV2 and J is TRBJ2-7; TRBD2 is a possible D gene (5 bases). Trimming stripped 0 bases from V and 3 bases from J, with 12 bases between. The CDR3 is 15 residues long. Germline V lookup: CDR1 SNHLY, CDR2 FYNNEI. In DNA, the CDR3 is TGTGCCAGCAGTGAAGCATATCGCGGAGGCTACGAGCAGTACTTC. Protein product: CASSEAYRGGYEQYF. The full variable domain, in which reference TRBV2 and TRBJ2-7 provide the parts outside the CDR3, is EPEVTQTPSHQVTQMGQEVILRCVPISNHLYFYWYRQILGQKVEFLVSFYNNEISEKSEIFDDQFSVERPDGSNFTLKIRSTKLEDSAMYFCASSEAYRGGYEQYFGPGTRLTVT.

This chain links TRBV5-6 with TRBJ1-1, with TRBD1 matching over 7 bases. CDR3 size: 17 residues. After removal of 0 bases from V and 1 base from J, the junction contained 9 bases not matched to a gene. Germline CDR1 reads SGHDT; CDR2 reads YYEEEE. The DNA for the CDR3 is TGTGCCAGCAGCTTGGTTACAGGGGTTGTTAGGAACACTGAAGCTTTCTTT. Amino acids: CASSLVTGVVRNTEAFF.

The V and J genes are TRBV25-1 and TRBJ2-7, with 8 positions matching TRBD2. The CDR3 contains 15 residues. Trimming took 2 bases from V and 4 from J; bases not matched to a gene: 7. From germline, CDR1 is MGHDK and CDR2 SYGVNS. As DNA, the CDR3 is TGTGCCAGCAGTGAAAACTTAGCGGGGTTTTACGAGCAGTACTTC. It specifies CASSENLAGFYEQYF.

The chain has TRBV19 and TRBJ2-7, with D tentatively TRBD2 (6 bases). Germline CDR1 is LNHDA and CDR2 is SQIVND (reference sequence). V was clipped by 1 base and J by 0 bases, with 13 bases between them. The CDR3 has 16 amino acids. The CDR3 DNA reads as TGTGCCAGTAGTATAGTGGGAGGAGGACCCTCCTACGAGCAGTACTTC. Protein product: CASSIVGGGPSYEQYF.

The V gene is TRBV5-1, the J gene TRBJ2-6; D not certain. CDR1 and CDR2 (germline): SGHRS, YFSETQ. The CDR3 sequence is 16 residues long. Trimming stripped 0 bases from V and 0 bases from J, with 7 bases between. CDR3 DNA sequence: TGCGCCAGCAGCTTGGCTCCCAGCTCTGGGGCCAACGTCCTGACTTTC. Amino acid sequence: CASSLAPSSGANVLTF.

The chain uses TRBV18 and TRBJ2-7; the D gene is possibly TRBD1 (6 bases). CDR3 length equals 16 residues. V was trimmed by 0 bases and J by 2 bases, leaving 14 bases between them. CDR1 KGHSH and CDR2 LQKENI come from the germline V gene. The CDR3 sequence: CASSPPGHLLPYEQYF. CDR3 bases: TGTGCCAGCTCACCACCGGGACACTTGTTACCCTACGAGCAGTACTTC.

This clone was detected only once. The chain uses TRBV9 and TRBJ1-2; tentatively, D is TRBD1 (5 bases). CDR1 and CDR2 from the germline V gene are SGDLS and YYNGEE. This CDR3 contains 14 residues. Trimming took off 0 bases at V and 4 bases at J, with 10 bases between the two ends. DNA for the CDR3: TGTGCCAGCAGCGTAGACCAGGGCTCCTATGGCTACACCTTC. Its protein is CASSVDQGSYGYTF.

The rearrangement uses TRBV6-2 or TRBV6-3 and TRBJ1-2, with D possibly being TRBD1 (5 bases). This CDR3 is 15 amino acids long. V shed 4 bases and J shed 4 bases, with 16 bases lying between them. The germline gives CDR1 MNHEY, CDR2 SVGEGT. The CDR3 loop reads CASSSGGTGIYGYTF. CDR3 nucleotide sequence: TGTGCCAGCAGTTCCGGGGGGACTGGGATCTATGGCTACACCTTC.

This clone was recorded only once. V usage is TRBV6-2 or TRBV6-3 and J usage is TRBJ2-3; 7 bases match TRBD2. Unmatched junction bases numbered 6, after V lost 5 bases and J lost 1 base. The length of the CDR3 is 15 residues. CDR1 MNHEY and CDR2 SVGEGT come from the germline V gene. The CDR3 DNA is TGTGCCAGCAGTGCCAGACTAGCCCGCACAGATACGCAGTATTTT. This sequence encodes CASSARLARTDTQYF.